The sequence of this T cell receptor (beta chain) was determined in a study of cytotoxic CD8 clonotypes in ibrutinib-treated CLL (dated by TCRdb to the early 2020s). Notes on the research overall: The cohort had 11 relapsed/refractory and some 15 treatment-naive patients; 17 to 18 were IGHV unmutated. Response samples were taken after a median of roughly a year on treatment, ranging from roughly 6 to 36 months. Samples averaged roughly 260,000 productive templates and roughly 86,000 productive rearrangements. Of the approximately 87 participants in the trial, about two dozen had longitudinal samples available. All remission and progressive disease samples were collected while patients were still receiving ibrutinib. Partial responses were observed in roughly 24 patients and complete responses in 2; after a median follow-up of around 68 months, remission was maintained in approximately 14 patients and progression was observed in roughly 12. Cryopreserved peripheral blood mononuclear cells were collected before treatment, at response, and at either disease progression or sustained remission.

What the research found in general, with its limitations: Baseline clonality exceeded that of age-matched healthy donors and correlated strongly with circulating CD8+ T-cell counts. An increase in clonality was observed at ibrutinib response, with clonality remaining stable during sustained remission and falling back toward baseline at progression. Sustained-remission and progressing patients did not have matched sampling times, and lymph node repertoires were not examined. Public clonotypes were rare and either shrank or stayed stable during treatment, and the rise in clonality at ibrutinib response reflected expansion of private clonotypes.

A MiSeq instrument was used for deep resolution sequencing, which targeted depths ranging from 1 in 1 million up to 1 in 200,000 T cells, with coverage averaging 10x for each clonotype. The immunoSEQ hsTCRB Kit was used to generate TCR beta libraries. The published analysis was carried out like this. ImmunoSEQ Data Assistant and ImmunoSEQ Analyzer were used for data analysis, and V, D and J genes were assigned according to IMGT definitions. Clonality, which ranges from 0 to 1, was calculated as one minus the normalized Shannon entropy of productive rearrangement frequencies. Only overrepresented clonotypes making up at least 0.05% of the repertoire of each patient were included in the public clonotype analysis. Fewer than 15 repertoires from age-matched healthy donors, obtained from immuneACCESS, served as clonality controls. Held by TCRdb, this immuneACCESS table contains in-frame sequences only and omits some clones. Under half of the omission traces to an unresolved V gene where checked; the cause of the rest is unknown. For V, J and clone size, that table is used; D and trimming come from the DNA. This sample has around 50,000 clones in its table, and 45% to 70% of those were observed once. About a fifth of the sample is held by the ten biggest clonotypes.

Turning to this clone: The target of this receptor is not known. Per-nucleotide qualities are absent, and no much larger clonotype sits a single base away.

V gives up 9 bases and J gives up 4 bases, and the segment between their germline ends measures 16 bases. From its cysteine to its phenylalanine, the CDR3 spans 13 amino acids. This entry keeps only the CDR3 DNA: 39 bases, framed from base 1. As encoded in the germline V gene (reference sequence), CDR1 is SGHNT while CDR2 is YYREEE. This specimen's time point label, interpreted: approximately 2 years on ibrutinib. For TCR beta library preparation, about 2 micrograms of genomic DNA were isolated from cryopreserved PBMCs. High-throughput TCR beta sequencing was performed on longitudinal blood samples from CLL patients receiving ibrutinib monotherapy. The patients took part in an open-label, single-center phase 2 trial of ibrutinib monotherapy.

Sequencing used PBMCs, obtained after 24 months of ibrutinib treatment. This clonotype was sampled from a human donor with chronic lymphocytic leukemia. This sequence uses TRBV5-4 and TRBJ1-1, with a tentative D gene TRBD1 over 5 matching bases. The CDR3 region reads CATRRGGGTEAFF. The nucleotides read TGTGCCACGCGGAGGGGTGGCGGCACTGAAGCTTTCTTT.